This TCR beta chain was identified during a study of blood T cell repertoires in COVID-19. About the study: The study drew acute and convalescent COVID-19 samples from the United States, Italy and Spain.

As handled by the study authors: Estimation of nucleated cell counts relied on the amplification of reference gene primers. TCRdb's copy holds only in-frame clones and misses some; the assay was immunoSEQ multiplex PCR. V, J and clone size reflect that table, while D and trimming were determined from the DNA. The data contain 150,000 to 200,000 clones, 70% to 80% of them singletons. Recruits, aged roughly 18 to 100 years, lived in 24 US areas. Membership in each cohort depended on participant-reported clinical history. Germline V gene sequence: CDR1 KGHSH, CDR2 LQKENI. The CDR3 totals 14 residues. V trimming: 0 bases; J trimming: 5 bases; junction bases outside the gene matches: 3.

This clonotype originated in a man aged 60 to 75 who had been exposed to COVID-19. The V call is TRBV18, the J call TRBJ2-5; 7 bases are shared with TRBD2. The sample was PBMCs or T cells enriched from blood (not recorded which). The CDR3: CASSPPAGAETQYF. The CDR3 coding sequence is TGTGCCAGCTCACCACCGGCGGGAGCCGAGACCCAGTACTTC.